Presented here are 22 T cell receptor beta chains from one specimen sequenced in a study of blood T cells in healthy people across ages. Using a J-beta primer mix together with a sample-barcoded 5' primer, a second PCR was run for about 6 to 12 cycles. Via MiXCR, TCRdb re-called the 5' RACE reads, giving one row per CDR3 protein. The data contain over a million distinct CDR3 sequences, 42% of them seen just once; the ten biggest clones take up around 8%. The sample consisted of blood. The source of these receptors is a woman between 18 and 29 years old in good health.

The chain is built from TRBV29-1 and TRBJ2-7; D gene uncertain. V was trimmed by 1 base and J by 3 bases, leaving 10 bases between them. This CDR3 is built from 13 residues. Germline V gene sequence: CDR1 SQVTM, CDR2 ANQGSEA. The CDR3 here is CSVEGSPNYEQYF. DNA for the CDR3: TGCAGCGTTGAAGGCAGCCCTAACTACGAGCAGTACTTC.

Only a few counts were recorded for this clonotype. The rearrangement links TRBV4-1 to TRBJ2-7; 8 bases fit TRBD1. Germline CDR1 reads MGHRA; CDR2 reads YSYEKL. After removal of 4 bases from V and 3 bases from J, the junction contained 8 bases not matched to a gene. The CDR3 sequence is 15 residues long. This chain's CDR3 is CASSPGGGQGYEQYF. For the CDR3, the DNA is TGCGCCAGCAGCCCGGGTGGAGGACAGGGCTACGAGCAGTACTTC.

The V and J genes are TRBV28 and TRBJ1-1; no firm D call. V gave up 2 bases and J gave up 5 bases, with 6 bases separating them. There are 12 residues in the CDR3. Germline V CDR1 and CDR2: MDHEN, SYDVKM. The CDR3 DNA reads TGTGCCAGCAGTTTACGGTGGACTGAAGCTTTCTTT. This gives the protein CASSLRWTEAFF.

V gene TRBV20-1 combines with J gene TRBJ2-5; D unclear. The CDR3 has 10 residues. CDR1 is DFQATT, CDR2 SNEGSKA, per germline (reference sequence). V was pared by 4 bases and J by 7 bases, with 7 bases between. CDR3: CSANLATQYF. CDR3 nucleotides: TGCAGTGCTAACCTCGCGACCCAGTACTTC.

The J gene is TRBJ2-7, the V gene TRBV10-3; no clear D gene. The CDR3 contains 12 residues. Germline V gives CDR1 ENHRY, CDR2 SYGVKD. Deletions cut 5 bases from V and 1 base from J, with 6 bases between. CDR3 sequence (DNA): TGTGCCATCAGTCCGCTATCCTACGAGCAGTACTTC. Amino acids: CAISPLSYEQYF.

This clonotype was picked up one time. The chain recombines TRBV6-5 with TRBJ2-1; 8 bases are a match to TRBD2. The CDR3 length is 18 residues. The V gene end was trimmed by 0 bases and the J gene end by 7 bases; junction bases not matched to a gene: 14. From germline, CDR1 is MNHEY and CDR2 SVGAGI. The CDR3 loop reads CASSYSPNSAGGLNEQFF. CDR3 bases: TGTGCCAGCAGTTACTCACCTAACTCTGCGGGAGGTCTGAATGAGCAGTTCTTC.

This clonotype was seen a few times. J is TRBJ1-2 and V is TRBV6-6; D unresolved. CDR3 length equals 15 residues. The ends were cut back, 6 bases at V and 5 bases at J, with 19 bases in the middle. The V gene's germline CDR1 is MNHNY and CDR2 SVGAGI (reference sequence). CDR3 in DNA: TGTGCCAGCAGGGACTGGTCCCCCCTACGATATGGCTACACCTTC. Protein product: CASRDWSPLRYGYTF.

This chain's CDR3 is CSAYKRERVYEQYF. The CDR3 DNA reads TGCAGTGCTTACAAGCGGGAGCGAGTCTACGAGCAGTACTTC. The chain employs TRBV20-1 and TRBJ2-7; 8 bases match TRBD2. CDR3 length: 14 residues. V was clipped by 5 bases and J by 3 bases; unmatched bases: 9. Germline V gene data show CDR1 as DFQATT and CDR2 as SNEGSKA (reference sequence).

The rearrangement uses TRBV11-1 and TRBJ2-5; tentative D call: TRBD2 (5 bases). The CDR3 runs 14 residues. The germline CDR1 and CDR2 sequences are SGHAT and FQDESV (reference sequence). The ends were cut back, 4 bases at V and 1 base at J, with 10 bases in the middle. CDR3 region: CASSSMGAQETQYF. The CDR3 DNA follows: TGTGCCAGCAGCTCGATGGGAGCCCAAGAGACCCAGTACTTC.

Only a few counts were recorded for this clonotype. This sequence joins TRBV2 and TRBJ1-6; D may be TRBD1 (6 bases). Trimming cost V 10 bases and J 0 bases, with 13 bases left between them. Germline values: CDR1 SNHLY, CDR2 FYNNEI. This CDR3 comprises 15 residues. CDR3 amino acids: CATSQGSSYNSPLHF. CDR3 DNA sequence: TGTGCCACCTCACAGGGAAGCTCCTATAATTCACCCCTCCACTTT.

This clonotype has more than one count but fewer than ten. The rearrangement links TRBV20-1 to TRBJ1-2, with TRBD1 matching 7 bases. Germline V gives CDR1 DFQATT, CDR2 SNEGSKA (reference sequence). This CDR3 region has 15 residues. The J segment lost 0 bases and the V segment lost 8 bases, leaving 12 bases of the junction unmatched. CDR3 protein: CSSDRDSSPNYGYTF. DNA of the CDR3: TGCAGTAGCGACCGGGACAGTTCACCTAACTATGGCTACACCTTC.

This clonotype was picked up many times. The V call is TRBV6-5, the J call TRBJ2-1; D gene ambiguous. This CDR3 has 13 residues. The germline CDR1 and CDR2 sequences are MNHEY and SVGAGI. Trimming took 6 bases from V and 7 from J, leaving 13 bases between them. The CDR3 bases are TGTGCCAGCAGCCCTGGTCAGTCAAATGAGCAGTTCTTC. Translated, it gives CASSPGQSNEQFF.

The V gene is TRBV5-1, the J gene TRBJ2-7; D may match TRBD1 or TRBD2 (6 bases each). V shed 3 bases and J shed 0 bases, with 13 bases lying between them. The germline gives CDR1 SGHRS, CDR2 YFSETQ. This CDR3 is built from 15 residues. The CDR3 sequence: CASSSGGGDSYEQYF. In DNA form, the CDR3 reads TGCGCCAGCAGCTCCGGGGGCGGGGACTCCTACGAGCAGTACTTC.

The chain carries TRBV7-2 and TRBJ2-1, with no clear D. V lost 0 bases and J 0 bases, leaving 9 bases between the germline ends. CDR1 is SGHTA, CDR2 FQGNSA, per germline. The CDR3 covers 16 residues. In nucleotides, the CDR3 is TGTGCCAGCAGCTTAGCGTGGCTAACCTCCTACAATGAGCAGTTCTTC. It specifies CASSLAWLTSYNEQFF.

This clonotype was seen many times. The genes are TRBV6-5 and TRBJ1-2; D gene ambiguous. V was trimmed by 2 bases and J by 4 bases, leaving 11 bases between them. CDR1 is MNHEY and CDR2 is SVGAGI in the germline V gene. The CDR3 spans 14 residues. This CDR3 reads CASSYGNGPYGYTF. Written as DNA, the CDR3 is TGTGCCAGCAGTTACGGCAACGGGCCCTATGGCTACACCTTC.

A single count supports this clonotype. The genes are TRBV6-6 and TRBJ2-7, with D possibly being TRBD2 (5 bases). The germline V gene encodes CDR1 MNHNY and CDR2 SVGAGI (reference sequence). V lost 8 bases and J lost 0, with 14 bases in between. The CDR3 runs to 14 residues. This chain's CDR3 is CASLGAEPSYEQYF. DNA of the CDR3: TGTGCCAGCCTCGGAGCGGAGCCCTCCTACGAGCAGTACTTC.

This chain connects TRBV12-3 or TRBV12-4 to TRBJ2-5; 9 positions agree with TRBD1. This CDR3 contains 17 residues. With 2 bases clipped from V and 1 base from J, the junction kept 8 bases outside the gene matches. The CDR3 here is CASSLSLGTGSQETQYF. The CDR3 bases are TGTGCCAGCAGTTTAAGTCTCGGGACAGGGAGCCAAGAGACCCAGTACTTC.

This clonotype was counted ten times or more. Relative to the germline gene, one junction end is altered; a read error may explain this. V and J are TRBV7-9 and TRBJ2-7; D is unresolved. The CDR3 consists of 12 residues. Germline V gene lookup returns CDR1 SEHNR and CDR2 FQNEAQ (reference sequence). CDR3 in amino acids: CASSSPPYEQYF. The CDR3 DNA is TGCGCCAGCAGCTCCCCACCCTACGAGCAGTACTTC.

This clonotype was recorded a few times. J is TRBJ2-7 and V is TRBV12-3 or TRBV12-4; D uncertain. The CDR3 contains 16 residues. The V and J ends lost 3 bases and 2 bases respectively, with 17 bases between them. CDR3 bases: TGTGCCAGCAGTTTCGCCACGGAAGACATAGCCTACGAGCAGTACTTC. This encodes CASSFATEDIAYEQYF.

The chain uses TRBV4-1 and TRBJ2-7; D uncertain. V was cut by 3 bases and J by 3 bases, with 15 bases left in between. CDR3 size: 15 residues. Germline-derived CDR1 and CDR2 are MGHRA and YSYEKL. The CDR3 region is CASSQTTEGLYEQYF. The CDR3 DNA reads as TGCGCCAGCAGCCAGACGACGGAAGGGCTCTACGAGCAGTACTTC.

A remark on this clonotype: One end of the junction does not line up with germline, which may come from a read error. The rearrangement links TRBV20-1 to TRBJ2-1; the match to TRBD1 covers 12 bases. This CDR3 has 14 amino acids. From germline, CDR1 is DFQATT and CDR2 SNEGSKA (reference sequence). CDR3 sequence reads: CSAWDRGPNNGQFF. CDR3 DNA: TGCAGTGCCTGGGACAGGGGGCCAAACAATGGGCAGTTCTTC.

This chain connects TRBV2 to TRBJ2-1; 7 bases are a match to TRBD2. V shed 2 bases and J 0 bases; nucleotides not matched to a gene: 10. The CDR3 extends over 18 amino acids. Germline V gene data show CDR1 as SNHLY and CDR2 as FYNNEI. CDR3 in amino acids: CASSERSGLADSYNEQFF. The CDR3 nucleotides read TGTGCCAGCAGTGAAAGGTCTGGGCTAGCGGACTCCTACAATGAGCAGTTCTTC.